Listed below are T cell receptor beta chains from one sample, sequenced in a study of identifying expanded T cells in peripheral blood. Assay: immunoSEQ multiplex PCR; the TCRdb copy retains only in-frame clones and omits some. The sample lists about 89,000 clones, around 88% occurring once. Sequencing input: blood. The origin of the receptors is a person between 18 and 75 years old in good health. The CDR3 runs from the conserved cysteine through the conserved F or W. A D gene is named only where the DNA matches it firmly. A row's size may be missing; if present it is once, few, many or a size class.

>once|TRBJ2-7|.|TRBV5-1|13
TGCGCCAGCAGCTTGGGCCGAACCTACGAGCAGTACTTC
CASSLGRTYEQYF
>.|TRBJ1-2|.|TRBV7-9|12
TGTGCCAGCAGTGCGGGGGGCTATGGCTACACCTTC
CASSAGGYGYTF
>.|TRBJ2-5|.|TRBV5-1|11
TGCGCCAGCAGAATTGAAGAGACCCAGTACTTC
CASRIEETQYF
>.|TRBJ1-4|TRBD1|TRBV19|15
TGTGCCAGTAGCGCCAAACAGGGGGTTTATGAAAAACTGTTTTTT
CASSAKQGVYEKLFF
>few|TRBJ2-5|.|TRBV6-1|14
TGTGCCAGCACCCTTGGGGGGGGCAGCGAGACCCAGTACTTC
CASTLGGGSETQYF
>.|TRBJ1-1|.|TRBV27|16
TGTGCCAGCAGTTTTAACAGCCGGGGGGTGAACACTGAAGCTTTCTTT
CASSFNSRGVNTEAFF
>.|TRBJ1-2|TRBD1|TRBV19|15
TGTGCCAGTCAGCCCCTCAAACAGGGGGCGCGGGGCTACACCTTC
CASQPLKQGARGYTF
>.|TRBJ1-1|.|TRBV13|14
TGTGCCAGCAGCTTAGGGCAGACGAACACTGAAGCTTTCTTT
CASSLGQTNTEAFF
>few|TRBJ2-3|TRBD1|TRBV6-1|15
TGTGCCAGCAGTGACAGGGGGCATGTCACAGATACGCAGTATTTT
CASSDRGHVTDTQYF
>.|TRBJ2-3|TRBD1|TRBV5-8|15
TGTGCCAGCAGCAAGACAGGGACGGATCAGGATACGCAGTATTTT
CASSKTGTDQDTQYF
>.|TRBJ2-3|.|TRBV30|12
TGTGCCTGGAGACCGTTAGGTGATACGCAGTATTTT
CAWRPLGDTQYF
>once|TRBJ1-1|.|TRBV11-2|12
TGTGCCAGCAGCTTAGTACGGACTGAAGCTTTCTTT
CASSLVRTEAFF
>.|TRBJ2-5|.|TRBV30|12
TGTGCCTGGAGTGGGATCGGGTGGACCCAGTACTTC
CAWSGIGWTQYF